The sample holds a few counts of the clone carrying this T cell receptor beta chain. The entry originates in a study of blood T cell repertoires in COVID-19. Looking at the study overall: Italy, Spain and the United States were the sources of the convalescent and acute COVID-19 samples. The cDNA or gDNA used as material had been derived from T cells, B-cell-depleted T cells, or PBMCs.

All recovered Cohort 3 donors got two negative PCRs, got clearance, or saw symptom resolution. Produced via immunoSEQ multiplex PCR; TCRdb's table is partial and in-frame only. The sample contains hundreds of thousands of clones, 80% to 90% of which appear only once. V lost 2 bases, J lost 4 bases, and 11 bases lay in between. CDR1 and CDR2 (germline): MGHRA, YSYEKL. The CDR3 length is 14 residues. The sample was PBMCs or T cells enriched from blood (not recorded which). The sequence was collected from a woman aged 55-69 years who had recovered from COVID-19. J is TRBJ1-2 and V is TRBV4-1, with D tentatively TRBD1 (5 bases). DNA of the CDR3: TGCGCCAGCAGCCAAAGGGACGGGAGCTATGGCTACACCTTC. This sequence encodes CASSQRDGSYGYTF.